Listed below are T cell receptor beta chains from one sample, sequenced in a study of T cells in Graves' hyperthyroidism and ophthalmopathy. TCRdb ran MiXCR on the multiplex PCR reads and lists one entry per CDR3 protein. This sample has around 600,000 distinct CDR3 sequences; about 14% occur once, and the top ten carry 9.5% to 15%. Sequenced: blood. Receptor source: a woman aged 45-65 years with Graves' ophthalmopathy. The CDR3 runs from the conserved cysteine through the conserved F or W. Fields, in order: J gene, clone size, V gene, D gene, CDR3 DNA, CDR3 protein. A D gene is named only where the DNA matches it firmly. Clone sizes are given selectively: once, few, many, or a class where the clone is expanded.

j_call: TRBJ2-2
clone_size: few
v_call: TRBV4-3
d_call: TRBD1
cdr3_nt: TGCGCCAGCAGCCAAGATCGCGGACAGGGGGCGCCCGGGGAGCTGTTTTTT
cdr3_aa: CASSQDRGQGAPGELFF

j_call: TRBJ2-1
clone_size: many
v_call: TRBV12-3/TRBV12-4
d_call: NA
cdr3_nt: TGTGCCAGCAGCGGGGCGTACAATGAGCAGTTCTTC
cdr3_aa: CASSGAYNEQFF

j_call: TRBJ2-1
clone_size: many
v_call: TRBV20-1
d_call: NA
cdr3_nt: TGCAGTGCTAGAGTCCTGGGGGAGAGGGGGGATGAGCAGTTCTTC
cdr3_aa: CSARVLGERGDEQFF

j_call: TRBJ2-7
clone_size: many
v_call: TRBV18
d_call: NA
cdr3_nt: TGTGCCAGCTCACCACCCCAGACCTACGAGCAGTACTTC
cdr3_aa: CASSPPQTYEQYF

j_call: TRBJ2-2
clone_size: few
v_call: TRBV6-2/TRBV6-3
d_call: NA
cdr3_nt: TGTGCCAGCAGCCGCCTCAGGCAGGGCCCTAACACCGGGGAGCTGTTTTTT
cdr3_aa: CASSRLRQGPNTGELFF

j_call: TRBJ2-6
clone_size: NA
v_call: TRBV10-3
d_call: TRBD1
cdr3_nt: TGTGCCATCAGCGGGACAGCTTCTCGTGGGGCCAACGTCCTGACTTTC
cdr3_aa: CAISGTASRGANVLTF

j_call: TRBJ2-7
clone_size: many
v_call: TRBV7-9
d_call: NA
cdr3_nt: TGTGCCAGCAGCTTGGTGGAACAGGGTTACGAGCAGTACTTC
cdr3_aa: CASSLVEQGYEQYF

j_call: TRBJ2-1
clone_size: many
v_call: TRBV3-1
d_call: NA
cdr3_nt: TGTGCCAGCAGCCAAATGAGCTATGAGCAGTTCTTC
cdr3_aa: CASSQMSYEQFF

j_call: TRBJ2-3
clone_size: many
v_call: TRBV3-1
d_call: TRBD2
cdr3_nt: TGTGCCAGCAGCCAATCGCACGGGACTAGATCAGATACGCAGTATTTT
cdr3_aa: CASSQSHGTRSDTQYF

j_call: TRBJ2-1
clone_size: few
v_call: TRBV9
d_call: TRBD2
cdr3_nt: TGTGCCAGCAGCGTAGAAACTAGCGGATACAATGAGCAGTTCTTC
cdr3_aa: CASSVETSGYNEQFF

j_call: TRBJ2-3
clone_size: NA
v_call: TRBV5-1
d_call: TRBD2
cdr3_nt: TGCGCCAGCAGCTTATCGGGACTAGACATGTATTCTAGCACAGATACGCAGTATTTT
cdr3_aa: CASSLSGLDMYSSTDTQYF

j_call: TRBJ1-1
clone_size: many
v_call: TRBV20-1
d_call: NA
cdr3_nt: TGCAGTGCTAGAGAAGGACAGCGGGCCGAAGCTTTCTTT
cdr3_aa: CSAREGQRAEAFF

j_call: TRBJ2-1
clone_size: NA
v_call: TRBV29-1
d_call: NA
cdr3_nt: TGCAGCGTTGTATCGGGGCACGATGAGCAGTTCTTC
cdr3_aa: CSVVSGHDEQFF

j_call: TRBJ2-1
clone_size: few
v_call: TRBV19
d_call: NA
cdr3_nt: TGTGCCAGTAGTTCCCAGCGGAAGATCTACAATGAGCAGTTCTTC
cdr3_aa: CASSSQRKIYNEQFF

j_call: TRBJ2-7
clone_size: many
v_call: TRBV5-1
d_call: TRBD1
cdr3_nt: TGCGCCAGCAGCTTGGGTGGGACAGAGAGCTACGAGCAGTACTTC
cdr3_aa: CASSLGGTESYEQYF

j_call: TRBJ2-1
clone_size: many
v_call: TRBV6-2/TRBV6-3
d_call: TRBD2
cdr3_nt: TGTGCCAGCAGTTACCTGGGACTAGCGGGAGGGCGAAGGAACAATGAGCAGTTCTTC
cdr3_aa: CASSYLGLAGGRRNNEQFF

j_call: TRBJ1-1
clone_size: many
v_call: TRBV29-1
d_call: TRBD1
cdr3_nt: TGCAGCGTAACTACAGGGGCGCGCACTGAAGCTTTCTTT
cdr3_aa: CSVTTGARTEAFF

j_call: TRBJ2-7
clone_size: NA
v_call: TRBV3-1
d_call: TRBD2
cdr3_nt: TGTGCCAGCAGCCAGGGAGGACTAGCGGGAGTTGAGCAGTACTTC
cdr3_aa: CASSQGGLAGVEQYF

j_call: TRBJ2-5
clone_size: many
v_call: TRBV6-2/TRBV6-3
d_call: TRBD2
cdr3_nt: TGTGCCAGCAGTTACGTAGACGGGAGGGTGGAGACCCAGTACTTC
cdr3_aa: CASSYVDGRVETQYF

j_call: TRBJ2-5
clone_size: many
v_call: TRBV5-1
d_call: TRBD2
cdr3_nt: TGCGCCAGCAGCTTCGGACTAGCGGGGGAGACCCAGTACTTC
cdr3_aa: CASSFGLAGETQYF

j_call: TRBJ1-1
clone_size: NA
v_call: TRBV12-3/TRBV12-4
d_call: NA
cdr3_nt: TGTGCCAGCAGTAACCCCTCGGGCAGGACCAACACTGAAGCTTTCTTT
cdr3_aa: CASSNPSGRTNTEAFF

j_call: TRBJ2-7
clone_size: NA
v_call: TRBV28
d_call: NA
cdr3_nt: TGTGCCAGCAGTCCCCTAGGGGGAGACTACGAGCAGTACTTC
cdr3_aa: CASSPLGGDYEQYF

j_call: TRBJ1-1
clone_size: many
v_call: TRBV5-1
d_call: NA
cdr3_nt: TGCGCCAGCAGCTTGCAGTCAGGGGTAGAGTGGACTGAAGCTTTCTTT
cdr3_aa: CASSLQSGVEWTEAFF

j_call: TRBJ2-1
clone_size: many
v_call: TRBV28
d_call: NA
cdr3_nt: TGTGCCAGCAGTCCCCCGACCTCTTTGAATGAGCAGTTCTTC
cdr3_aa: CASSPPTSLNEQFF

j_call: TRBJ2-3
clone_size: NA
v_call: TRBV29-1
d_call: TRBD1
cdr3_nt: TGCAGCATCCGCCGGGACAGGGCTTCAGATACGCAGTATTTT
cdr3_aa: CSIRRDRASDTQYF

j_call: TRBJ2-2
clone_size: many
v_call: TRBV5-1
d_call: TRBD2
cdr3_nt: TGCGCCAGCAGCTTGGCCAGCGGGAAGAACACCGGGGAGCTGTTTTTT
cdr3_aa: CASSLASGKNTGELFF

j_call: TRBJ2-7
clone_size: many
v_call: TRBV28
d_call: TRBD1
cdr3_nt: TGTGCCAGCGGATTTCCAGGGGGACCATTCACGGGCGAGCAGTACTTC
cdr3_aa: CASGFPGGPFTGEQYF

j_call: TRBJ2-5
clone_size: NA
v_call: TRBV9
d_call: NA
cdr3_nt: TGTGCCAGCAGCGTAGGTTCCAAAGAGACCCAGTACTTC
cdr3_aa: CASSVGSKETQYF

j_call: TRBJ1-3
clone_size: NA
v_call: TRBV7-8
d_call: NA
cdr3_nt: TGTGCCAGCAGCTTAGGTGACTATCGACCTGGAAACACCATATATTTT
cdr3_aa: CASSLGDYRPGNTIYF

j_call: TRBJ2-5
clone_size: many
v_call: TRBV30
d_call: TRBD2
cdr3_nt: TGTGCCTGGACCCCTCCGACTAGCGAAGAGACCCAGTACTTC
cdr3_aa: CAWTPPTSEETQYF

j_call: TRBJ2-7
clone_size: NA
v_call: TRBV9
d_call: TRBD2
cdr3_nt: TGTGCCAGCAGCGCCCGGGGTAGCGGGGGCTCCTACGAGCAGTACTTC
cdr3_aa: CASSARGSGGSYEQYF

j_call: TRBJ1-2
clone_size: many
v_call: TRBV7-8
d_call: TRBD1
cdr3_nt: TGTGCCAGCAGCTCTAGGAGACAGGGTGTGGATGGCTACACCTTC
cdr3_aa: CASSSRRQGVDGYTF

j_call: TRBJ2-2
clone_size: once
v_call: TRBV7-3
d_call: TRBD2
cdr3_nt: TGTGCCAGCAGTTCCGGCGGGGGGCTGTTTTTT
cdr3_aa: CASSSGGGLFF

j_call: TRBJ2-7
clone_size: many
v_call: TRBV30
d_call: NA
cdr3_nt: TGTGCCTGGCGGGCAGGCCACGAGCAGTACTTC
cdr3_aa: CAWRAGHEQYF

j_call: TRBJ2-3
clone_size: many
v_call: TRBV28
d_call: TRBD2
cdr3_nt: TGTGCCAGCATGGTGAGCGGGAGGGCTCCCGCAGATACGCAGTATTTT
cdr3_aa: CASMVSGRAPADTQYF

j_call: TRBJ2-1
clone_size: many
v_call: TRBV20-1
d_call: TRBD2
cdr3_nt: TGCAGTGCAAGCGAAGCGGGAGGGCTAGGGAATGAGCAGTTCTTC
cdr3_aa: CSASEAGGLGNEQFF

j_call: TRBJ2-3
clone_size: many
v_call: TRBV20-1
d_call: NA
cdr3_nt: TGCAGTGCCCTCCTCTCCGATACGCAGTATTTT
cdr3_aa: CSALLSDTQYF

j_call: TRBJ1-2
clone_size: many
v_call: TRBV6-6
d_call: NA
cdr3_nt: TGTGCCAGCAGTTACCAGGGCCCCTATGGCTACACCTTC
cdr3_aa: CASSYQGPYGYTF

j_call: TRBJ1-2
clone_size: NA
v_call: TRBV6-2/TRBV6-3
d_call: NA
cdr3_nt: TGTGCCAGCAGTCTTTTATTGCAAGGCTACACCTTC
cdr3_aa: CASSLLLQGYTF

j_call: TRBJ2-1
clone_size: many
v_call: TRBV28
d_call: TRBD1
cdr3_nt: TGTGCCAGCCTCAGGGGGACGGTCTACAATGAGCAGTTCTTC
cdr3_aa: CASLRGTVYNEQFF

j_call: TRBJ2-7
clone_size: NA
v_call: TRBV27
d_call: TRBD1
cdr3_nt: TGTGCCAGCAGTCTGCTCCCGGGACAGGGTGAGGGGGAGCAGTACTTC
cdr3_aa: CASSLLPGQGEGEQYF

j_call: TRBJ2-3
clone_size: NA
v_call: TRBV12-3/TRBV12-4
d_call: TRBD2
cdr3_nt: TGTGCCAGCAGACATAACCCGATAGCGGGGCTCACAGATACGCAGTATTTT
cdr3_aa: CASRHNPIAGLTDTQYF

j_call: TRBJ1-1
clone_size: NA
v_call: TRBV18
d_call: NA
cdr3_nt: TGTGCCAGCTCATACTGGACGGTGAACACTGAAGCTTTCTTT
cdr3_aa: CASSYWTVNTEAFF

j_call: TRBJ2-2
clone_size: few
v_call: TRBV6-1
d_call: TRBD1
cdr3_nt: TGTGCCAGCAGTGAATTAATAGGACAGGGTCGACCCGGGGAGCTGTTTTTT
cdr3_aa: CASSELIGQGRPGELFF

j_call: TRBJ2-1
clone_size: NA
v_call: TRBV12-3/TRBV12-4
d_call: NA
cdr3_nt: TGTGCCAGCAGTTTTGGCTCGTCGAGGAATGAGCAGTTCTTC
cdr3_aa: CASSFGSSRNEQFF

j_call: TRBJ2-6
clone_size: NA
v_call: TRBV6-2/TRBV6-3
d_call: TRBD1
cdr3_nt: TGTGCCAGCAGTTACCGGCCAGGGGGCGCGCCTAGGGCCAACGTCCTGACTTTC
cdr3_aa: CASSYRPGGAPRANVLTF

j_call: TRBJ1-3
clone_size: NA
v_call: TRBV27
d_call: TRBD1
cdr3_nt: TGTGCCAGCAGTTTATCGCGAAGGGACAGCTCTGGAAACACCATATATTTT
cdr3_aa: CASSLSRRDSSGNTIYF

j_call: TRBJ2-3
clone_size: many
v_call: TRBV7-6
d_call: NA
cdr3_nt: TGTGCCAGCAGCTTAGGTAGGCGTCCTCCAGATACGCAGTATTTT
cdr3_aa: CASSLGRRPPDTQYF

j_call: TRBJ2-1
clone_size: many
v_call: TRBV11-1
d_call: NA
cdr3_nt: TGTGCCAGCAGCGTTACTAGCACCCTCAGTCCGTACAATGAGCAGTTCTTC
cdr3_aa: CASSVTSTLSPYNEQFF